The 8 T cell receptor beta chains below all came from one sample that was sequenced in a study of blood T cell repertoires in COVID-19. This table comes from immunoSEQ multiplex PCR, and its TCRdb copy is limited to in-frame clones, with some not included. The sample has around 140,000 clones, about four fifths seen once; the top ten hold roughly 8.1%. Sequenced: peripheral blood. The receptors were sampled from a woman aged 55-69 years with active or convalescent COVID-19.

This chain uses TRBV11-2 with TRBJ1-3, with D hard to call. The CDR3 is 12 amino acids. Per germline, CDR1 SGHAT and CDR2 FQNNGV. Trimming shortened V by 5 bases and J by 4 bases, and 6 bases separated the two germline ends. The CDR3 bases are TGTGCCAGCAGCCAACAGGGAAACACCATATATTTT. Translating gives CASSQQGNTIYF.

The chain has TRBV9 and TRBJ1-2; 7 bases line up with TRBD1. With V trimmed by 0 bases and J by 0 bases, 5 bases remained unmatched. CDR3 length equals 16 residues. Germline-derived CDR1 and CDR2 are SGDLS and YYNGEE. This CDR3 reads CASSVAGGRPNYGYTF. The DNA for the CDR3 is TGTGCCAGCAGCGTAGCAGGGGGGAGGCCTAACTATGGCTACACCTTC.

Only a few counts were recorded for this clone. The chain has TRBV29-1 and TRBJ1-5; D is unresolved. CDR1 and CDR2 (germline): SQVTM, ANQGSEA. The V end was cut by 4 bases, the J end by 0 bases, with 7 bases between. The CDR3 is 13 amino acids. CDR3 bases: TGCAGCGTTGCTCTTAGTAGCAATCAGCCCCAGCATTTT. The encoded protein is CSVALSSNQPQHF.

The rearrangement links TRBV7-4 to TRBJ2-3; tentatively, D is TRBD1 (6 bases). V was clipped by 8 bases and J by 0 bases, with 12 bases between them. This CDR3 is built from 14 residues. The germline CDR1 and CDR2 sequences are SGHVT and SQSDAQ. The CDR3 is CASGQTPSTDTQYF. As DNA, the CDR3 is TGTGCCAGCGGACAGACACCGAGCACAGATACGCAGTATTTT.

The chain recombines TRBV12-3 or TRBV12-4 with TRBJ2-5, with no clear D. The CDR3 loop spans 13 amino acids. V lost 3 bases and J lost 2, with 7 bases in between. The DNA of the CDR3 is TGTGCCAGCAGTTTGGCGGAGCAAGAGACCCAGTACTTC. The encoded protein is CASSLAEQETQYF.

The rearrangement uses TRBV4-2 and TRBJ2-1, with TRBD2 matching over 10 bases. This CDR3 is 16 amino acids long. V was clipped by 0 bases and J by 12 bases; unmatched bases: 11. The V gene's germline CDR1 is LGHNA and CDR2 YNFKEQ. The CDR3 DNA reads TGTGCCAGCAGCCAAGATCTGAGCGGGGGGGGTCTCGGGCAGTTCTTC. This translates into CASSQDLSGGGLGQFF.

The rearrangement links TRBV2 to TRBJ1-2; 9 nucleotides match TRBD1. Germline-derived CDR1 and CDR2 are SNHLY and FYNNEI. The ends lost 8 bases at V and 1 base at J; junction bases unmatched: 8. CDR3 length equals 15 residues. The DNA of the CDR3 is TGTGCCAGCCGAGGGGACAGGGCCCTTAACTATGGCTACACCTTC. Its translation is CASRGDRALNYGYTF.

The chain has TRBV28 and TRBJ1-6; tentatively, D is TRBD1 (5 bases). Trimming removed 4 bases from V and 5 bases from J, with 9 bases in between. CDR1 and CDR2 (germline): MDHEN, SYDVKM. The CDR3 runs 14 residues. This chain's CDR3 is CASSSAGNNSPLHF. The CDR3, as DNA: TGTGCCAGCAGTTCGGCAGGGAATAATTCACCCCTCCACTTT.